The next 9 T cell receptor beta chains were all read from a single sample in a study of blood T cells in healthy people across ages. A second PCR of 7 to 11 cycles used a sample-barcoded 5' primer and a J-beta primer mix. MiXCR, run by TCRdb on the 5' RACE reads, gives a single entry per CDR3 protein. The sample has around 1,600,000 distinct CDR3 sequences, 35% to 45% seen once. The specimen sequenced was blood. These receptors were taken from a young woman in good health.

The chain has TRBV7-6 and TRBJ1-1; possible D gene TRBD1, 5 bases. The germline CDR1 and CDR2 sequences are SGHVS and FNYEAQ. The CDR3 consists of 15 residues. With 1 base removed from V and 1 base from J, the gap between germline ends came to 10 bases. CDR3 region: CASSLGHGQNTEAFF. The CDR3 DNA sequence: TGTGCCAGCAGCTTAGGCCACGGACAGAACACTGAAGCTTTCTTT.

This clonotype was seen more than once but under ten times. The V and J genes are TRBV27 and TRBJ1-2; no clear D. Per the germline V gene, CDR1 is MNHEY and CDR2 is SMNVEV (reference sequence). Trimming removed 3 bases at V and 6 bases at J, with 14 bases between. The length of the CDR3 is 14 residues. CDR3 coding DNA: TGTGCCAGCAGTTTGTGGTCTGGTGATCATGGCTACACCTTC. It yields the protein CASSLWSGDHGYTF.

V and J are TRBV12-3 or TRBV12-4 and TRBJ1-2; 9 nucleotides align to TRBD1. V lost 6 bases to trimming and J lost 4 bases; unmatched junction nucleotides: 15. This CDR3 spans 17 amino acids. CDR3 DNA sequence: TGTGCCAGCAGCCGCCCCTCACAGGGGGCGATGGGCTATGGCTACACCTTC. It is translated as CASSRPSQGAMGYGYTF.

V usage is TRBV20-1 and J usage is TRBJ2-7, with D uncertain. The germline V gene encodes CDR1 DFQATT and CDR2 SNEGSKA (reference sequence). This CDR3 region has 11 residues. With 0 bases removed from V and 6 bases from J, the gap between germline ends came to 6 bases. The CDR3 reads CSARDRLEQYF. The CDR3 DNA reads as TGCAGTGCTAGAGATCGGCTCGAGCAGTACTTC.

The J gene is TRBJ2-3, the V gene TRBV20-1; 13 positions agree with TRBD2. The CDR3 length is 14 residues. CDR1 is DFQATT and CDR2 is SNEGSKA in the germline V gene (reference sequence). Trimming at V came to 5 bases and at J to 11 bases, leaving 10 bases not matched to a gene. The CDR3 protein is CSAPAGTSGTQQYF. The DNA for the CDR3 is TGCAGTGCTCCCGCCGGGACTAGCGGGACACAGCAGTATTTT.

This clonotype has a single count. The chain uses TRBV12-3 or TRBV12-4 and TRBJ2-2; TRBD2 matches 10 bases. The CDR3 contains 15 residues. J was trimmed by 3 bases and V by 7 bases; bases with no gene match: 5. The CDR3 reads CASKVAGGHTGELFF. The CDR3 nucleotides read TGTGCCAGCAAGGTAGCGGGAGGCCACACCGGGGAGCTGTTTTTT.

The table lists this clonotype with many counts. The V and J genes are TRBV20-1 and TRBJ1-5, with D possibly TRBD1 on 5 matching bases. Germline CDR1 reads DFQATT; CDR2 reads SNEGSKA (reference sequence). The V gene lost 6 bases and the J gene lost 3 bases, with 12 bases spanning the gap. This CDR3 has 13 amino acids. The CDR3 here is CSAPGTLNQPQHF. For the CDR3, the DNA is TGCAGTGCCCCCGGGACGCTCAATCAGCCCCAGCATTTT.

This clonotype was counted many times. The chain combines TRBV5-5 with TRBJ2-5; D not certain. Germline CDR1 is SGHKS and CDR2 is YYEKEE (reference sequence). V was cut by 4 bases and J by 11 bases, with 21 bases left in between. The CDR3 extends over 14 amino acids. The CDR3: CASSIQPHGNEQYF. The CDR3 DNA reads TGTGCCAGCAGCATCCAACCTCATGGGAATGAGCAGTACTTC. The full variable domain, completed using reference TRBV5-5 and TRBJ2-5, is DAGVTQSPTHLIKTRGQQVTLRCSPISGHKSVSWYQQVLGQGPQFIFQYYEKEERGRGNFPDRFSARQFPNYSSELNVNALLLGDSALYLCASSIQPHGNEQYFGPGTRLLVL.

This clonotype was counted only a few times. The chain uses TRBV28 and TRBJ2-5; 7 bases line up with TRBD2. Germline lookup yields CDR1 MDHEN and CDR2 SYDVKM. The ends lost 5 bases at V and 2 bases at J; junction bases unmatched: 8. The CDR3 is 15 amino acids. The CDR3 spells CASSIRTRRQETQYF. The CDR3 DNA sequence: TGTGCCAGCAGTATCCGGACTAGGAGGCAAGAGACCCAGTACTTC.